This passage covers 23 T cell receptor beta chains from one sample sequenced in a study of T cell responses to AZD1222 COVID-19 vaccine. The method was immunoSEQ multiplex PCR; TCRdb's version includes in-frame clones alone and lacks a portion of them. The table has 97,000 or so clones, more than 85% seen once. This sample comprised peripheral blood, obtained on day 0 of AZD1222 vaccination. The receptors were sampled from an adult in good health.

The chain uses TRBV13 and TRBJ2-2; TRBD2 matches 14 bases. The trim removed 5 bases at V and 3 bases at J, leaving 11 bases unmatched. The CDR3 runs to 19 residues. CDR1 is PRHDT, CDR2 FYEKMQ, per germline (reference sequence). CDR3 bases: TGTGCCAGCAGCCCTTCCCGGACTAGCGGGAGGTTGTACACCGGGGAGCTGTTTTTT. Translating it yields CASSPSRTSGRLYTGELFF.

This chain links TRBV7-9 with TRBJ1-3, with 7 bases identical to TRBD1. Germline values: CDR1 SEHNR, CDR2 FQNEAQ (reference sequence). V lost 5 bases, J lost 2 bases, and 9 bases stayed unmatched. CDR3 length equals 16 residues. Written as DNA, the CDR3 is TGTGCCAGCAGCCCGGGGGACAGAGTAGCTGGAAACACCATATATTTT. Protein sequence: CASSPGDRVAGNTIYF.

For this clone: The same CDR3 also results from other DNA sequences found in this sample. The rearrangement links TRBV6-5 to TRBJ1-5; 7 bases match TRBD1. There are 15 residues in the CDR3. CDR1 is MNHEY and CDR2 is SVGAGI in the germline V gene. V lost 5 bases to trimming and J lost 0 bases; unmatched junction nucleotides: 4. CDR3 in DNA: TGTGCCAGCAGTCCGACAGGGAATAGCAATCAGCCCCAGCATTTT. Translated: CASSPTGNSNQPQHF.

V is TRBV6-5 and J is TRBJ1-5; D call uncertain. Germline CDR1 and CDR2: MNHEY and SVGAGI. Trimming removed 4 bases at V and 0 bases at J, with 10 bases between. The CDR3 extends over 15 amino acids. The CDR3 nucleotides are TGTGCCAGCAGTTGGCCTAGGGATAGCAATCAGCCCCAGCATTTT. This gives the protein CASSWPRDSNQPQHF.

CDR3 bases: TGTGCCAGCAGTTTAGGACCGTCGTCCGAGCAGTACTTC. Its protein is CASSLGPSSEQYF. The V call is TRBV28, the J call TRBJ2-7, with no clear D. V was pared by 2 bases and J by 6 bases, with 11 bases between. CDR1 MDHEN and CDR2 SYDVKM come from the germline V gene. The CDR3 extends over 13 amino acids.

V and J are TRBV4-1 and TRBJ2-5; 10 positions match TRBD2. The V segment lost 0 bases and the J segment 5 bases; nucleotides outside the gene matches: 15. The CDR3 covers 19 residues. Germline lookup yields CDR1 MGHRA and CDR2 YSYEKL. The CDR3: CASSQDPASGSLSGETQYF. Here the CDR3 DNA reads TGCGCCAGCAGCCAAGATCCCGCTAGCGGGAGTCTGAGTGGGGAGACCCAGTACTTC.

V is TRBV5-1 and J is TRBJ2-5; 9 positions match TRBD1. CDR3 length equals 16 residues. J was trimmed by 5 bases and V by 1 base; bases with no gene match: 9. Germline loops: CDR1 SGHRS, CDR2 YFSETQ. This chain's CDR3 is CASSLRGQGFGETQYF. In DNA, the CDR3 is TGCGCCAGCAGCTTGCGCGGACAGGGGTTCGGCGAGACCCAGTACTTC.

Only one count was recorded for this clone. The chain combines TRBV18 with TRBJ1-5, with D possibly matching TRBD1 (5 bases). This CDR3 spans 17 amino acids. Germline-derived CDR1 and CDR2 are KGHSH and LQKENI. Trimming took 0 bases from V and 0 from J, leaving 12 bases between them. The DNA for the CDR3 is TGTGCCAGCTCACCACCTGGGGGGGGAGATAGCAATCAGCCCCAGCATTTT. Protein: CASSPPGGGDSNQPQHF.

This chain links TRBV24-1 with TRBJ1-5; weak D call: TRBD1 (6 bases). The CDR3 sequence is 13 residues long. Germline-derived CDR1 and CDR2 are KGHDR and SFDVKD. V lost 4 bases and J 5 bases, leaving 8 bases between the germline ends. The CDR3 DNA sequence: TGTGCCACCAGTGAGGACAGACATCAGCCCCAGCATTTT. This gives the protein CATSEDRHQPQHF.

The chain has TRBV2 and TRBJ1-4; D not certain. Looked up from germline, CDR1 is SNHLY and CDR2 is FYNNEI. The CDR3 is made up of 15 amino acids. Between the trimmed V and J ends, which lost 0 bases and 0 bases, there was a span of 5 bases. The CDR3 nucleotides read TGTGCCAGCAGTGAAGCAAGTGCAACTAATGAAAAACTGTTTTTT. Encoded protein: CASSEASATNEKLFF.

The V gene is TRBV6-6, the J gene TRBJ1-6; D may be TRBD1 (5 bases). Trimming took off 4 bases at V and 7 bases at J, with 14 bases between the two ends. The length of the CDR3 is 15 residues. Germline CDR1 is MNHNY and CDR2 is SVGAGI (reference sequence). The CDR3 coding sequence is TGTGCCAGCAGTTCGCTGAGACGGGACAATTCACCCCTCCACTTT. Its translation: CASSSLRRDNSPLHF.

The rearrangement links TRBV28 to TRBJ1-5; D is undetermined. The germline gives CDR1 MDHEN, CDR2 SYDVKM. Trimming pared 8 bases from V and 3 bases from J, leaving 8 bases between. The CDR3 sequence is 12 residues long. DNA of the CDR3: TGTGCCAGCGGGCAGAACAATCAGCCCCAGCATTTT. It translates to CASGQNNQPQHF.

V is TRBV1 and J is TRBJ2-1; the table's D call, TRBD1, was not checked against the DNA. TRBV1 is annotated as a pseudogene. The CDR3 is 18 residues long. This chain's CDR3 is CTSSQDHKGPINYNEQFF. The CDR3 DNA sequence: TGCACCAGCAGCCAAGATCATAAGGGGCCCATTAATTACAATGAGCAGTTCTTC.

The chain combines TRBV4-3 with TRBJ1-1; D perhaps matches TRBD1 (6 bases). Trimming took off 2 bases at V and 6 bases at J, with 13 bases between the two ends. The CDR3 sequence is 14 residues long. CDR1 and CDR2 from the germline V gene are LGHNA and YSLEER. The CDR3 here is CASSQLTGLPEAFF. The CDR3, as DNA: TGCGCCAGCAGCCAACTCACAGGGTTGCCTGAAGCTTTCTTT.

The V and J genes are TRBV2 and TRBJ1-1, with 7 bases that match TRBD1. The CDR3 spans 14 residues. With 6 bases clipped from V and 0 bases from J, the junction kept 4 bases outside the gene matches. The germline V gene has CDR1 SNHLY and CDR2 FYNNEI. CDR3 coding DNA: TGTGCCAGCAGCCTACAGGGGATGAACACTGAAGCTTTCTTT. It is translated as CASSLQGMNTEAFF.

This chain links TRBV5-4 with TRBJ1-1; weak D call: TRBD1 (5 bases). Trimming removed 4 bases from V and 0 bases from J, with 13 bases in between. The germline V gene encodes CDR1 SGHNT and CDR2 YYREEE (reference sequence). There are 15 residues in the CDR3. DNA for the CDR3: TGTGCCAGCAGCCGTCTGGGGGACCTGAACACTGAAGCTTTCTTT. Protein product: CASSRLGDLNTEAFF. The variable domain in full, completed from reference TRBV5-4 and TRBJ1-1, reads ETGVTQSPTHLIKTRGQQVTLRCSSQSGHNTVSWYQQALGQGPQFIFQYYREEENGRGNFPPRFSGLQFPNYSSELNVNALELDDSALYLCASSRLGDLNTEAFFGQGTRLTVV.

Concerning this clone itself: The junction differs from germline at one of its ends, possibly a read error. CDR3 in amino acids: CASSRDRNTGELFF. CDR3 bases: TGTGCTAGCAGCAGAGACAGGAACACCGGGGAGCTGTTTTTT. The chain links TRBV7-7 to TRBJ2-2; tentative D call: TRBD1 (5 bases). Germline-derived CDR1 and CDR2 are SSHAT and FNYEAQ (reference sequence). The CDR3 runs 14 residues.

The chain employs TRBV3-1 (or the pseudogene TRBV3-2) and TRBJ2-2, with 7 bases lining up with TRBD1. The V segment lost 0 bases and the J segment 5 bases; nucleotides outside the gene matches: 12. This CDR3 is 18 amino acids long. Germline V CDR1 and CDR2: LGHDT, YNNKEL (reference sequence). CDR3 residues: CASSQDLPGGRETGELFF. The CDR3 DNA reads TGTGCCAGCAGCCAAGACCTCCCAGGGGGTAGAGAAACCGGGGAGCTGTTTTTT.

The V and J genes are TRBV3-1 (or the pseudogene TRBV3-2) and TRBJ2-7, with TRBD1 identical over 8 bases. The CDR3 has 16 residues. Trimming removed 1 base from V and 5 bases from J; junction bases left unmatched: 10. The germline V gene has CDR1 LGHDT and CDR2 YNNKEL (reference sequence). CDR3 coding DNA: TGTGCCAGCAGCCAAGGGGGGACAGGCTTCATCAACGAGCAGTACTTC. Amino acid sequence: CASSQGGTGFINEQYF.

This rearrangement joins TRBV6-2 or TRBV6-3 to TRBJ2-1; no clear D. Trimming shortened V by 4 bases and J by 6 bases, and 10 bases separated the two germline ends. CDR3 length equals 13 residues. Germline V lookup: CDR1 MNHEY, CDR2 SVGEGT. CDR3 coding DNA: TGTGCCAGCAGTTTAAGGACCACCAATGAGCAGTTCTTC. Encoded protein: CASSLRTTNEQFF.

The chain joins TRBV7-9 to TRBJ2-5; possible D gene TRBD2, 5 bases. Trimming cost V 5 bases and J 4 bases, with 17 bases left between them. In germline, CDR1 is SEHNR, CDR2 FQNEAQ (reference sequence). The CDR3 is made up of 15 amino acids. This chain's CDR3 is CASSRTGNSIETQYF. The CDR3 DNA reads as TGTGCCAGCAGCCGAACCGGGAATTCGATAGAGACCCAGTACTTC.

The chain uses TRBV29-1 and TRBJ2-7, with unresolved D. Germline V gives CDR1 SQVTM, CDR2 ANQGSEA. Trimming cost V 4 bases and J 4 bases, with 2 bases left between them. The CDR3 runs 9 residues. The DNA for the CDR3 is TGCAGCGTTGGATACGAGCAGTACTTC. Translating it yields CSVGYEQYF.

This chain joins TRBV6-5 and TRBJ1-1, with D uncertain. CDR3 length equals 15 residues. Germline lookup yields CDR1 MNHEY and CDR2 SVGAGI. The V end was cut by 6 bases, the J end by 3 bases, with 17 bases between. The CDR3 region has the DNA TGTGCCAGCAGCTCAGACCCCGTTTGGTACACTGAAGCTTTCTTT. This translates into CASSSDPVWYTEAFF.